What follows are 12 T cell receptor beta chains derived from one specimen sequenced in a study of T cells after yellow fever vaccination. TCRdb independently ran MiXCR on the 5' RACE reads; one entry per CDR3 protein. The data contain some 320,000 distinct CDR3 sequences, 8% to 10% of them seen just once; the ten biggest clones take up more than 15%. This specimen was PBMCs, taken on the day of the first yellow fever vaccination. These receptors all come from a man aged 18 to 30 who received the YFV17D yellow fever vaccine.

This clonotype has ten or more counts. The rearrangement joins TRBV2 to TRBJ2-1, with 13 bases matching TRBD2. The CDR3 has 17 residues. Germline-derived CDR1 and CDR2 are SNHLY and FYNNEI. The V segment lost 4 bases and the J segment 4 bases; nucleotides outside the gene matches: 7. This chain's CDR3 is CASSVSLLAGGYNEQFF. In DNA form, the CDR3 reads TGTGCCAGCAGTGTGTCCCTACTAGCGGGGGGGTACAATGAGCAGTTCTTC.

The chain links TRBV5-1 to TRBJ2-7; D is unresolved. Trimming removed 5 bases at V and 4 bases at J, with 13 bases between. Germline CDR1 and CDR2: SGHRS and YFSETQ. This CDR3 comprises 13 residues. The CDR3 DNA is TGCGCCAGCAGTTTATTCACTCAATACGAGCAGTACTTC. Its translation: CASSLFTQYEQYF.

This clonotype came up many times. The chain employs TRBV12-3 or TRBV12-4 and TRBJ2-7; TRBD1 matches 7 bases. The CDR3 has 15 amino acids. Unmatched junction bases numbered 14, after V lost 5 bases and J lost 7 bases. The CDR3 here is CASSPPAGGSEEQYV. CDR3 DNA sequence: TGTGCCAGCAGTCCGCCGGCAGGGGGATCTGAAGAGCAGTACGTC.

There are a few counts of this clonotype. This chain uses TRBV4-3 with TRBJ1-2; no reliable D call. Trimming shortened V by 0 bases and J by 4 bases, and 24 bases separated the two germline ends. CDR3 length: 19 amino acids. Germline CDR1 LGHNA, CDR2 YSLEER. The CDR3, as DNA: TGCGCCAGCAGCCAAGATACCAACTCTGGTGTCCTAATCGGCTATGGCTACACCTTC. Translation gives CASSQDTNSGVLIGYGYTF.

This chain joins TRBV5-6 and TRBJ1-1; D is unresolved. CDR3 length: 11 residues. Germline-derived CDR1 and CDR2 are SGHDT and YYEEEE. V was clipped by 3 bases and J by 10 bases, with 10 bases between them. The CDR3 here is CASSSDVTAFF. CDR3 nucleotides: TGTGCCAGCAGCTCGGATGTAACAGCTTTCTTT.

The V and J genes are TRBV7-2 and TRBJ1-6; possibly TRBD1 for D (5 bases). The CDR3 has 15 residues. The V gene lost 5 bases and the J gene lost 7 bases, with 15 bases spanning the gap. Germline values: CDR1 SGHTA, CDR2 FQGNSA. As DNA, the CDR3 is TGTGCCAGCAGCCTAGGGAGACAGTCCAATTCACCCCTCCACTTT. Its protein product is CASSLGRQSNSPLHF.

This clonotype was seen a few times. The CDR3 region is CASSFFEPANTGELFF. CDR3 DNA: TGTGCCAGCAGTTTTTTTGAACCTGCGAACACCGGGGAGCTGTTTTTT. This chain links TRBV12-3 or TRBV12-4 with TRBJ2-2; D is ambiguous. There are 16 residues in the CDR3. The ends were cut back, 3 bases at V and 0 bases at J, with 11 bases in the middle.

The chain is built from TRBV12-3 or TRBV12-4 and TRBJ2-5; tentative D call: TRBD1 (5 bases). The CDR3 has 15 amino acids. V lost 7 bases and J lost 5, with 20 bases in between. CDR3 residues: CASTSWAGARETQYF. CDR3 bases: TGTGCCAGCACCTCATGGGCTGGGGCAAGGGAGACCCAGTACTTC.

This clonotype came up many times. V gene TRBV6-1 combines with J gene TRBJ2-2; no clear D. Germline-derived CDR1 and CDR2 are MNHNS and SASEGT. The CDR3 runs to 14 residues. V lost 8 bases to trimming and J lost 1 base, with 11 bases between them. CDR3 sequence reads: CASRPQENTGELFF. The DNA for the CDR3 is TGTGCCAGCCGACCGCAGGAGAACACCGGGGAGCTGTTTTTT.

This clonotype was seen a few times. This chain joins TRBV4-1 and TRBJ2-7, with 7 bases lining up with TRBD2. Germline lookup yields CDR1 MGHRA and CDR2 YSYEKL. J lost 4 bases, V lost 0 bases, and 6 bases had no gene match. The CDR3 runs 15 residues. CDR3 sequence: CASSQEGGGRYEQYF. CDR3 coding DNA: TGCGCCAGCAGCCAAGAAGGCGGGGGTAGGTACGAGCAGTACTTC.

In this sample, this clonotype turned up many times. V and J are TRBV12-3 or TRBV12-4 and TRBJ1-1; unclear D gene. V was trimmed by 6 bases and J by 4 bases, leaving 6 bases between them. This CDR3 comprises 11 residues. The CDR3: CASSLSTEAFF. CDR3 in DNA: TGTGCCAGCAGCTTATCCACTGAAGCTTTCTTT.

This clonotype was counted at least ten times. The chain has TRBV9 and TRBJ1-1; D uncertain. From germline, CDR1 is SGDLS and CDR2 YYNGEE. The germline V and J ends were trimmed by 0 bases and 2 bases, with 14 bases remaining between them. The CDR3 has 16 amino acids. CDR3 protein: CASSVAVPGPNTEAFF. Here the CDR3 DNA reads TGTGCCAGCAGCGTAGCTGTTCCAGGCCCAAACACTGAAGCTTTCTTT.